This TCR beta chain originates from a study of shared clonotypes between healthy human individuals. Study-wide results and limits: Larger estimated richness was generally seen in naive subsets than in memory subsets.

The CDR3 loop spans 13 amino acids. Trimming took off 3 bases at V and 7 bases at J, with 9 bases between the two ends. Germline V gene lookup returns CDR1 PRHDT and CDR2 FYEKMQ (reference sequence). Regarding this clone: Its antigen remains unknown.

CD45RO-negative, CCR7-selected cells formed the naive CD8 fraction, which excluded terminally differentiated effector memory CD45RA+ cells. Method: immunoSEQ multiplex PCR; TCRdb's copy keeps in-frame clones and lacks some. The sample records over 2 million clones, over 85% being singletons. The sequenced sample consisted of naive CD8+ T cells sorted from blood. This receptor was identified in a man between 18 and 35 years old in good health. The V gene is TRBV13, the J gene TRBJ1-4; D remains ambiguous. Here the CDR3 reads CASSFGDSEKLFF. The DNA for the CDR3 is TGTGCCAGCAGCTTTGGGGATTCTGAAAAACTGTTTTTT.